Listed below are T cell receptor beta chains from one sample, sequenced in a study of OX40 agonist ivuxolimab in advanced cancers. TCRdb keeps only in-frame clones here, not all; method: immunoSEQ multiplex PCR. The sample yields about 83,000 clones, 84% seen once. Sequences were derived from CD4+ or CD8+ T cells sorted from blood, sampled in a trial of the OX40 agonist ivuxolimab. Receptors were obtained from an adult with an advanced solid tumor such as melanoma, head and neck, liver or kidney cancer. Each CDR3 is given with its conserved first and last residue. The order of the fields is clone size, J gene, D gene, V gene, CDR3 DNA, CDR3 protein. D genes are given only for firm matches. Some rows have no size entry. The others give once, few or many, or a class for an expanded clone.

few	TRBJ1-1	TRBD1	TRBV29-1	TGCAGCGTTGGAGATGGACAGGGTTTTGAAGCTTTCTTT	CSVGDGQGFEAFF
.	TRBJ1-2	TRBD1	TRBV28	TGTGCCAGCAGTTCCCTTGGGACAGGGTTTAATGGCTACACCTTC	CASSSLGTGFNGYTF
once	TRBJ1-2	.	TRBV2	TGTGCCAGCAGTACGCAGGGTGGCTATGGCTACACCTTC	CASSTQGGYGYTF
.	TRBJ2-6	.	TRBV2	TGTGCCAGCAGTGTCCTATCTGGGGCCAACGTCCTGACTTTC	CASSVLSGANVLTF
.	TRBJ2-3	TRBD1	TRBV7-3	TGTGCCAGCAGCTCGACAGGGGTCCCAGATACGCAGTATTTT	CASSSTGVPDTQYF
.	TRBJ2-3	TRBD2	TRBV5-6	TGTGCCAGTAGCCCGGGACTACACACAGATACGCAGTATTTT	CASSPGLHTDTQYF
.	TRBJ2-2	TRBD2	TRBV19	TGTGCCAGTAGTATATCCCTAGCGGGGGGTCTTACCGGGGAGCTGTTTTTT	CASSISLAGGLTGELFF
.	TRBJ1-2	TRBD1	TRBV29-1	TGCAGCGTTTCACAGGGGGCCAATGGCTACACCTTC	CSVSQGANGYTF
.	TRBJ1-2	.	TRBV28	TGTGCCAGCAGTTTAGGTCGATGGGGCGGCTACACCTTC	CASSLGRWGGYTF
.	TRBJ2-2	.	TRBV7-2	TGTGCCAGCAGCATCGGGACGGGAAACACCGGGGAGCTGTTTTTT	CASSIGTGNTGELFF